This T cell receptor beta chain was documented in a study of cytomegalovirus exposure and HLA in healthy donors. As for the study in general: Out of 398 genotyped donors, about 80% belonged to the Caucasian-associated ancestry cluster.

Study conclusions and caveats: A later look showed TCR association rates differing by HLA locus, highest for DRB1 and lowest for HLA-C.

The PCR ran on 60 Vbeta and 13 Jbeta primers. Assay used: immunoSEQ multiplex PCR; TCRdb lists only in-frame clones, some missing. The sample has approximately 73,000 clones; 55% to 75% are singletons. Points on this clone: The antigen remains unidentified.

Germline V gives CDR1 SGHNT, CDR2 YYREEE (reference sequence). The trim removed 0 bases at V and 4 bases at J, leaving 7 bases unmatched. CDR3 length: 18 residues. The sequence was obtained from a man younger than 40 in good health and CMV-seropositive. Input material: PBMCs. The chain combines TRBV5-4 with TRBJ2-3; 14 bases agree with TRBD2. The CDR3 DNA reads as TGTGCCAGCAGCTTGGTAGGGACTAGCGGGAGAGACTCAGATACGCAGTATTTT. It yields the protein CASSLVGTSGRDSDTQYF.